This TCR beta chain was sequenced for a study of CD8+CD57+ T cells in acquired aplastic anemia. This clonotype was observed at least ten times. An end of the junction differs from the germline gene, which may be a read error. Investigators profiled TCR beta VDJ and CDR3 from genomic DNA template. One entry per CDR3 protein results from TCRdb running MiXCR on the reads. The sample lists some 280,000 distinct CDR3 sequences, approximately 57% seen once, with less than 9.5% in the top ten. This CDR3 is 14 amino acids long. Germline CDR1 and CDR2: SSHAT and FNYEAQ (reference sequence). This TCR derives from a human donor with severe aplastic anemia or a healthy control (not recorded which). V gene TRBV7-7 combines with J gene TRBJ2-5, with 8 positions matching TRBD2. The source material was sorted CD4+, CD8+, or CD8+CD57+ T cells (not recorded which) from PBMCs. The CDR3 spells CASSLRGEQETQYF. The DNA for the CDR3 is TGTGCTAGCAGCTTGCGGGGGGAGCAAGAGACCCAGTACTTC.